This TCR beta chain was profiled in a study of blood T cells in healthy people across ages. Trimming cost V 7 bases and J 3 bases, with 19 bases left between them. CDR1 and CDR2 from the germline V gene are DFQATT and SNEGSKA (reference sequence). CDR3 length: 15 residues. Total RNA extraction produced at least 5.5 micrograms (per sample) for the study. As regards this clonotype: As yet, its antigen is unknown.

It was with a sample-barcoded 5' primer and a J-beta primer mix that a second PCR of roughly 7 to 12 cycles was run. From each sample, at least 2.5 million paired-end reads containing CDR3 were obtained. One entry per CDR3 protein, called by TCRdb with MiXCR from the 5' RACE reads. This table has 1.5 million to 2 million distinct CDR3 sequences, 28% appearing once. Broader study findings: Since the PBMCs were unsorted, naive and antigen-experienced cells could not be conclusively compared. Per million T cells, TCR beta diversity dropped roughly linearly as age increased.

This clonotype was obtained from a woman aged 25 to 39 in good health. The sequenced sample consisted of blood. This chain uses TRBV20-1 with TRBJ1-3; no firm D call. CDR3 protein: CSDDKRKRGGNTIYF. The CDR3 nucleotides are TGCAGTGACGACAAACGGAAACGTGGTGGAAACACCATATATTTT.